Here is one T cell receptor beta chain with its context. Genomic DNA, the template, was used for profiling of the TCR beta VDJ and CDR3. One entry per CDR3 protein results from TCRdb running MiXCR on the reads. The sample lists roughly 220,000 distinct CDR3 sequences, less than 75% seen once, with about 60% in the top ten. These data are taken from a study of CD8+CD57+ T cells in acquired aplastic anemia. V was cut by 0 bases and J by 7 bases, with 10 bases left in between. CDR3 length equals 14 residues. CDR1 LNHNV and CDR2 YYDKDF come from the germline V gene (reference sequence). Patients included in sequencing had previously demonstrated CD8+CD57+ cell expansion by flow cytometry.

This clonotype originated in a human donor with aplastic anemia. This rearrangement joins TRBV15 to TRBJ1-5; possible D gene TRBD1, 5 bases. What was sequenced was sorted CD4+, CD8+, or CD8+CD57+ T cells (not recorded which) from PBMCs. CDR3 bases: TGTGCCACCAGCAGAGATTTAAGGGACCAGCCCCAGCATTTT. Encoded protein: CATSRDLRDQPQHF.